The clone carrying this T cell receptor beta chain was seen a handful of times. Using immunoSEQ multiplex PCR, the repertoire was profiled, and TCRdb retains in-frame clones only, with some absent. The sample lists 450,000 or so clones, roughly nine tenths occurring once. This sample is drawn from a study of blood T cell repertoires in COVID-19. Study background: In each case, the material was cDNA or gDNA derived from T cells, B-cell-depleted T cells, or PBMCs.

The receptor's source is a man aged 18 to 30 with COVID-19, enrolled during active disease. Sequencing was carried out using peripheral blood.

CDR3 nucleotide sequence: TGTGCCATCACTCAGGGCCCCAGGCAATCCTACGAGCAGTACTTC. It specifies CAITQGPRQSYEQYF. The gene calls are TRBV10-3 and TRBJ2-7, with D maybe TRBD1 (5 bases). Germline V gives CDR1 ENHRY, CDR2 SYGVKD. The CDR3 loop spans 15 amino acids. Trimming cost V 7 bases and J 1 base, with 17 bases left between them.